Sequencing of this T cell receptor (beta chain) was carried out in a study of T cell responses to AZD1222 COVID-19 vaccine. Study results and caveats: Baseline seropositives among AZD1222 recipients totaled only five to seven. Vaccine-associated CD4 TCRs ranged over spike, dominating at 160-218 and 743-854. Clonal diversity was possibly underestimated, and the donors were mostly white British, with more females.

Using immunoSEQ multiplex PCR, the repertoire was profiled, and TCRdb retains in-frame clones only, with some absent. Here the sample spans roughly 150,000 clones, around 93% being singletons. Regarding this clone: Its cognate antigen is unknown.

The CDR3 is 11 amino acids. With 1 base removed from V and 10 bases from J, the gap between germline ends came to 7 bases. The receptor comes from an adult in good health. Source: peripheral blood, taken on day 0 of AZD1222 vaccination. This chain joins TRBV12-3 or TRBV12-4 and TRBJ1-1, with D unclear. The CDR3 DNA sequence: TGTGCCAGCAGTTTAGAAACGCTAGCTTTCTTT. Translated, it gives CASSLETLAFF.